This T cell receptor (beta chain) comes out of a study of Graves' ophthalmopathy and Graves' hyperthyroidism. Patients with other autoimmune diseases, uncontrolled infections, pregnancy or lactation were excluded. Diagnoses were established from clinical symptoms, serum thyroxine, TRAb, thyroid ultrasound and orbital computed tomography. Comment on this clonotype: Its target is unknown.

This CDR3 has 13 residues. Per germline, CDR1 KGHDR and CDR2 SFDVKD. TCR beta CDR3 amplification used RNA transcripts. In the first round, RT-PCR was carried out with HTBI primers, and a multiplex PCR formed the second round. Each CDR3 protein gets one entry after TCRdb re-called the multiplex PCR reads with MiXCR. The repertoire holds about 240,000 distinct CDR3 sequences, 45% seen once, with roughly 50% in the top ten. Study findings and constraints: Most thyroid clonotypes expanded beyond 0.001 frequency were also found in blood.

This receptor was identified in an adult man with Graves' ophthalmopathy. The chain uses TRBV24-1 and TRBJ2-7; 9 nucleotides align to TRBD1. The DNA matches TRBJ2-5 better at its end, which makes the J call doubtful. Specimen: peripheral blood. CDR3 bases: TGTGCCAGCACCGGACAGGGGCCTGAGACCCAGTACTTC. This translates into CASTGQGPETQYF.